The T cell receptor beta chain under discussion was sequenced for a study of blood T cell repertoires in COVID-19. In the original processing: Reference gene primer amplification gave nucleated cell count estimates. Only in-frame clones appear in the TCRdb table, and some are missing; sequencing was by immunoSEQ multiplex PCR. For V, J and clone size, that table is used; D and trimming come from the DNA. The sample records about 160,000 clones, around 77% being singletons. This TCR was sampled from a man aged 65-85 years with acute or convalescent COVID-19. Sequencing input: peripheral blood.

Here the CDR3 reads CASSYSGGRGSYEQYF. The CDR3 bases are TGTGCCAGCAGTTACTCCGGCGGGCGAGGATCCTACGAGCAGTACTTC. The V gene is TRBV6-5, the J gene TRBJ2-7, with D possibly matching TRBD2 (5 bases). The V and J ends lost 0 bases and 1 base respectively, with 13 bases between them. CDR3 length equals 16 residues. Germline V lookup: CDR1 MNHEY, CDR2 SVGAGI.